What follows describes a single T cell receptor beta chain. In the source study's methods: Cell counts per sample came from amplifying reference gene primers. The assay was immunoSEQ multiplex PCR, and TCRdb's table has in-frame clones only and misses some. V and J calls and clone size are those listed in that table; D and trimming were worked out from the DNA. The profile shows about 270,000 clones, around 89% of them singletons. This sample is part of a study of blood T cell repertoires in COVID-19. On the study more broadly: Material from acute and convalescent COVID-19 was sourced from the United States, Italy and Spain.

The CDR3 has 13 residues. The V gene's germline CDR1 is KGHDR and CDR2 SFDVKD. The V and J ends lost 6 bases and 8 bases respectively, with 15 bases between them. Enrollees, about 18 to 95 years old, lived in 20 to 25 US areas. Membership in each cohort depended on participant-reported clinical history. The V gene is TRBV24-1, the J gene TRBJ1-2; perhaps TRBD1 as D (6 bases). This TCR came from a woman aged 25 to 45 with acute COVID-19. The sample consisted of PBMCs or T cells enriched from blood (not recorded which). CDR3 sequence: CATSLTGLGGYTF. CDR3 bases: TGTGCCACCAGTCTAACAGGGCTCGGCGGCTACACCTTC.